This TCR beta chain was sequenced during a study of Graves' ophthalmopathy and Graves' hyperthyroidism. The CDR3 loop spans 14 amino acids. V lost 3 bases and J 0 bases, leaving 9 bases between the germline ends. Germline V gene lookup returns CDR1 LNHDA and CDR2 SQIVND (reference sequence). The TCR beta CDR3 regions underwent amplification from RNA transcripts. RT-PCR was first run with HTBI primers, then multiplex PCR in a second round. TCRdb reanalysed the multiplex PCR reads using MiXCR and keeps one entry per CDR3 protein. The sample has more than 550,000 distinct CDR3 sequences, about two fifths seen once; the top ten hold under 3.5%. This clonotype turned up a few times.

The chain combines TRBV19 with TRBJ2-7; D is undetermined. The TCR was taken from an adult man with Graves' ophthalmopathy. Specimen: peripheral blood. The CDR3 here is CASSIGILSYEQYF. CDR3 in DNA: TGTGCCAGTAGTATTGGGATTCTCTCCTACGAGCAGTACTTC.